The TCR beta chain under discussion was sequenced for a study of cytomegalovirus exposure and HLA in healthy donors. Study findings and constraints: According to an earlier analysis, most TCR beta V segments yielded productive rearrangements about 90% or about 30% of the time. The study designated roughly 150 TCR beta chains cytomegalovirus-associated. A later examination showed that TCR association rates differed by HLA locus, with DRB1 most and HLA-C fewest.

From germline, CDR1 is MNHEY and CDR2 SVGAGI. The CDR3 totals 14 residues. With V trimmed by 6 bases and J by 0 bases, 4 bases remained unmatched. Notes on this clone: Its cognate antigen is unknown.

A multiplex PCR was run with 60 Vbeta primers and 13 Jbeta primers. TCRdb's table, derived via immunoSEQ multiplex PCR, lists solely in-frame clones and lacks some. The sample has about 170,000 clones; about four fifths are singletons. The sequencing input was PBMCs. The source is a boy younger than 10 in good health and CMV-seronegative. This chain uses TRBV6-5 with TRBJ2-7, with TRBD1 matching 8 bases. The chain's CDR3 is CASSRGQGSYEQYF. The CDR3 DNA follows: TGTGCCAGCAGCAGAGGACAGGGCTCCTACGAGCAGTACTTC.